The subject of this entry is one TCR beta chain. Its antigen is unknown. Per-base qualities were not stored, and no clone one base away is much larger. This entry is derived from a study of graft-versus-host responses after intestinal transplantation (dated by TCRdb to the early 2020s). Some background on the complete study: Multivisceral, liver-intestinal, or isolated intestinal transplants were received by the recipients. Every recipient was given anti-thymocyte globulin induction, then maintenance tacrolimus and steroids for 2 to 4 years. After intestinal transplantation, graft-versus-host and host-versus-graft alloreactive T cell clones were followed in the graft, circulation and bone marrow using bulk TCR-beta CDR3 sequencing. To identify alloreactive clones, pre-transplant mixed lymphocyte reaction products were sequenced and then compared with unstimulated pre-transplant donor and recipient T cells. A cohort of 20 to 25 intestinal transplant recipients, including one retransplant, was enrolled, and 3 patients lacking pretransplant specimens were excluded. A peak of at least 4% donor T cells among recipient peripheral blood mononuclear cells was the definition used for donor T cell macrochimerism. Instead of going to the commercial service, samples from a few later patients were sequenced in-house on an Illumina MiSeq and processed with MiXCR.

Receptors were amplified or captured by the immunoSEQ multiplex PCR assay. For most patients, genomic DNA was isolated with the Qiagen DNeasy Blood and Tissue Kit and shipped frozen to Adaptive Biotechnologies for TCR sequencing. Adaptive Biotechnologies carried out high-throughput TCR-beta CDR3 sequencing of genomic DNA for most patients. Processing in the source paper ran as follows. TCR sequencing data were retrieved from Adaptive's ImmunoSEQ software for some 17 patients, whereas three other patients were processed with MiXCR and VDJtools. CD4 versus CD8 sorting errors were corrected by removing sequences found in both subsets at a frequency ratio below 5:1. CDR3 nucleotide sequences shared between donor and recipient were removed because the origin of such sequences could not be assigned. To count as alloreactive, a clone needed at least 2-fold expansion over unstimulated cells and a minimum CFSE-low frequency of 0.002% (template counts) or 0.001% (read counts). Clones were considered mappable if detected in sequenced pre-transplant spleen, lymph node, or MLR CFSE-low populations of the donor or recipient. The cumulative frequency of alloreactive clones was calculated as a percentage of all sequences, weighted by copy number. TCRdb obtained this table from immuneACCESS and retained in-frame rearrangements with V and J assigned. These tables miss some clones; where compared with another copy, unresolved V genes account for less than half of the shortfall, and the remainder is unexplained. The V and J calls and clone size are taken from that table; D and trimming were inferred from the DNA. This sample is represented by some 90,000 clones; about nine tenths of them were singletons. Together, the top ten hold around 6% of the sample.

General findings and caveats noted by the study authors: Early after transplant, declines in HvG clones were associated with peak levels of circulating GvH clones. The relatively low number and heterogeneity of intestinal transplant patients limited the conclusions. GvH clones were detected in recipient bone marrow, and some of these GvH clones were observed earlier in ileal mucosa or blood, consistent with an intestinal mucosal origin. In patients with donor T cell macrochimerism, the allografts had high GvH to HvG T cell clonal ratios.

The time point label, as the study defines it: cells obtained before transplantation from donor or recipient. CD3+CD4+ and CD3+CD8+ populations were FACS-sorted from unstimulated pre-transplant donor and recipient cells taken from spleen or lymph nodes. The CDR3 goes from the cysteine to the phenylalanine over 15 residues. The DNA shown is the 45-base CDR3, in frame from base 1. CDR1 SGHDT and CDR2 YYEEEE were looked up in the germline V gene. Trimming accounts for 4 bases at V and 4 bases at J, while the number of junction bases matched to no gene is 9. The chain links TRBV5-6 with TRBJ2-3, with 7 bases matching TRBD1. The TCR sequence derives from a human donor who received an intestinal transplant. Material: unstimulated CD8+ T cells sorted from spleen or lymph node cells, obtained before intestinal transplant. CDR3 region: CASSPDWTGPDTQYF. The sequence in DNA is TGTGCCAGCAGCCCAGACTGGACAGGCCCAGATACGCAGTATTTT. The variable domain in full, with residues beyond the CDR3 obtained from the reference TRBV5-6 and TRBJ2-3 genes, is DAGVTQSPTHLIKTRGQQVTLRCSPKSGHDTVSWYQQALGQGPQFIFQYYEEEERQRGNFPDRFSGHQFPNYSSELNVNALLLGDSALYLCASSPDWTGPDTQYFGPGTRLTVL.